The clone carrying this TCR beta chain was seen only a few times. Germline CDR1 is MNHEY and CDR2 is SMNVEV (reference sequence). V gave up 6 bases and J gave up 2 bases; unmatched junction bases: 6. This CDR3 has 14 amino acids. These data originate in a study of T-cell reconstitution after alpha-beta-depleted transplantation in children. Unique molecular identifiers were used to barcode this TCRbeta library. TCRdb called the PCR reads again in MiXCR, with one record for every CDR3 protein. Among hundreds of thousands of distinct CDR3 sequences listed, more than 10% were seen once. The TCR originated in a human donor who donated a stem cell graft to a child with acute lymphoblastic leukemia. J is TRBJ2-7 and V is TRBV27, with 8 bases lining up with TRBD1. The sample in question was PBMCs from the stem cell graft donor, obtained from the stem cell graft. The CDR3 nucleotides are TGTGCCAGCAGACGACAGGGGACCACCTACGAGCAGTACTTC. Amino acid sequence: CASRRQGTTYEQYF.